This T cell receptor beta chain came from a study of blood T cells in healthy people across ages. Whole-study context: T cells yielded about one barcoded beta molecule per two cells through template switching.

A second about 6 to 12 cycle PCR used barcoded and J-beta primers. Sequencing of every sample gave 2.5 million or more CDR3-containing paired-end reads. MiXCR was run by TCRdb on the 5' RACE reads, yielding one entry per CDR3 protein. This sample has some 730,000 distinct CDR3 sequences, with 22% found just once. The TCR comes from a man in his 70s in good health. Source material: blood.

The CDR3, as DNA: TGTGCCAGCAGCCACGTCAGGAGCATTCAGTACTTC. It is translated as CASSHVRSIQYF. The V gene is TRBV14, the J gene TRBJ2-4; D unclear. Germline V gene lookup returns CDR1 SGHDN and CDR2 FVKESK. CDR3 length equals 12 residues. V dropped 3 bases and J dropped 9 bases, with 9 bases sitting between them.